The T cell receptor gamma chain described here comes from a study of Vδ1+ human thymocytes (dated by TCRdb to about 2018). Context from the whole study: mRNA-level TRG and TRD CDR3 repertoires of highly purified Vdelta1+ thymocytes from young children were characterised as a data resource. The multiplex-based CDR3 amplicon strategy had previously been validated against 5'RACE-based CDR3 amplicon generation methods. The paper as a whole reports these results and caveats: The use of highly purified populations and single-cell validation was advised by the authors, since misinterpretation of bulk repertoire data could be caused by unexpected Vdelta2 sequences. No clustering by age or sex was observed, so analyses did not stratify donors by these variables. In contrast to oligoclonal peripheral blood repertoires, thymic TRG and TRD repertoires appeared to be highly polyclonal with Gaussian CDR3 length distributions. Many TRG clonotypes were found to be shared between donors (up to about 6.9x10^3), whereas TRD repertoires were found to be essentially private (max 116 shared). Even though sort purity was high, about 20% of thymic TRD sequences were Vdelta2 (and few were Vdelta3), which was not the case for the peripheral blood Vdelta1+ controls.

Thymic samples were depleted of alphabeta T cells, then CD3+ TCRVdelta1+ TCRVdelta2- thymocytes were FACS-sorted. The purity of the sorted Vdelta1+ thymocytes fell between about 98% and 99.6%. The thymic specimens were obtained from several paediatric patients who were undergoing corrective cardiac surgery and ranged in age from about 5 days to 16 months. After the thymic tissue was dispersed, mononuclear cells were isolated using a Histopaque-1077 density gradient. For staining, the antibodies used were anti-TCRVdelta1 clone TS8.2, anti-TCRVdelta2 clone B6, anti-CD3 clone HIT3a and anti-TCRalphabeta clone IP26. RNA was isolated using the RNeasy mini kit, and reverse transcription was performed with Superscript III. CDR3 amplicons were produced by multiplex PCR using pooled V-gene forward primers and a constant-region reverse primer with Illumina adaptor overhangs. After gel purification, the amplicons were indexed with Nextera index primers during seven to nine additional PCR cycles and then purified using AMPure XP beads. Sequencing of the libraries was done on an Illumina MiSeq using paired-end 250 bp reads, dual indexing and a roughly 20% PhiX spike-in. Concerning the study's data processing: FastQC was used to check read quality, and ea-utils fastq-join was used to merge TRG read pairs. IMGT/HighV-QUEST was used to annotate the sequences, only productive sequences with an unambiguous V-gene assignment were kept, and clonotypes were defined as sequences sharing an identical CDR3 sequence. Downstream analysis used VDJtools 1.1.1, tcR 2.2.3, Treemap and vegan Shannon diversity in R 3.4.4. Public reads were reanalyzed in TCRdb with CATT, and rows carrying the same DNA were merged afterwards. TCRdb, not the original authors, processed these V and J calls. The sample table shows about 22,000 gamma-chain clones, and approximately 15% are seen once. The ten largest account for 1.9% of the sample.

This clone was detected only a few times. This receptor's antigen is unknown. This may be a read error, as it is one base from a much larger clone. V is pruned by 0 bases and J by 5 bases, leaving 4 bases of the junction without a gene match. The CDR3 numbers 13 residues from cysteine through phenylalanine. Only the CDR3 DNA stays, 39 bases, in frame from base 1. Reading the germline V gene (reference sequence) gives CDR1 GITISATS and CDR2 ISYDGTV. The chain is encoded by TRGV9 joined to TRGJ1 or TRGJ2. The clonotype originates from a child less than two years old who had congenital heart surgery. Sample: Vdelta1+ gamma-delta thymocytes from the thymus. This specimen's cell subset or site label, interpreted: FACS-sorted CD3+ TCRalphabeta- TCRVdelta1+ TCRVdelta2- thymocytes. The CDR3 loop reads CALWEVRHYKKLF. At the DNA level, the sequence is TGTGCCTTGTGGGAGGTGCGTCATTATAAGAAACTCTTT.